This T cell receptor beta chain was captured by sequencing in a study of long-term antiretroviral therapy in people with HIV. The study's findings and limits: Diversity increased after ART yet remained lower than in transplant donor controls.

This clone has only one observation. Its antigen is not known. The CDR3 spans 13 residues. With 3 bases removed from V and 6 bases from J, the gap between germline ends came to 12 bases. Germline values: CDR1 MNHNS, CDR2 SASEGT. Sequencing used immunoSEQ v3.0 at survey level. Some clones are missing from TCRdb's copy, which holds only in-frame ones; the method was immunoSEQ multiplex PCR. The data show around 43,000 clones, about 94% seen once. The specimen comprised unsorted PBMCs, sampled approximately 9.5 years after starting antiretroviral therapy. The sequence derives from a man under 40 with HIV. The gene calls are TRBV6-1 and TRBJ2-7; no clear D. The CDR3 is CASSDQVVGEQYF. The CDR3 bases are TGTGCCAGCAGTGACCAAGTCGTTGGCGAGCAGTACTTC.